Shown below are 29 T cell receptor beta chains from a single sample sequenced in a study of identical twins. TCRdb re-called the 5' RACE reads with MiXCR, one entry per CDR3 protein. The sample lists 500,000 to 600,000 distinct CDR3 sequences, 22% seen once, with around 0.9% in the top ten. These same records also appear under a second study, on T cells expressing NK-cell markers.

The sample was CD4+ T cells sorted from blood. Receptors were obtained from a woman aged 18 to 35 in good health.

This clonotype appeared a few times. A junction end diverges from the germline sequence, so it may reflect a read error. V gene TRBV3-1 combines with J gene TRBJ2-2; TRBD1 aligns across 9 bases. This CDR3 contains 17 residues. Germline V lookup: CDR1 LGHDT, CDR2 YNNKEL (reference sequence). CDR3 protein: CACSQGGQGSNTGELFF. The CDR3 coding sequence is TGTGCCTGCAGCCAGGGGGGACAGGGATCGAACACCGGGGAGCTGTTTTTT.

This sequence joins TRBV12-3 or TRBV12-4 and TRBJ2-3, with 10 nucleotides matching TRBD2. V dropped 6 bases and J dropped 7; count of bases not matched to a gene: 13. The CDR3 covers 16 residues. The CDR3 DNA follows: TGTGCCAGCAGCAAGAATAGCGGGGGGCCGCAGAATACGCAGTATTTT. Translating gives CASSKNSGGPQNTQYF.

The table lists this clonotype with many counts. The V call is TRBV5-1, the J call TRBJ1-2; 11 nucleotides match TRBD1. The germline V gene has CDR1 SGHRS and CDR2 YFSETQ. V was clipped by 1 base and J by 8 bases; unmatched bases: 10. This CDR3 region has 16 residues. The CDR3 DNA sequence: TGCGCCAGCAGCTTGCCCCTTGGACAGGGGGCTGACGGCTACACCTTC. Translation gives CASSLPLGQGADGYTF.

The chain couples TRBV27 to TRBJ2-2, with D uncertain. The CDR3 is 15 amino acids. The V gene's germline CDR1 is MNHEY and CDR2 SMNVEV (reference sequence). V dropped 0 bases and J dropped 3 bases, with 8 bases sitting between them. The CDR3 sequence is CASSLSERYTGELFF. The DNA of the CDR3 is TGTGCCAGCAGTTTATCGGAGAGATACACCGGGGAGCTGTTTTTT.

This sequence joins TRBV5-1 and TRBJ2-2, with a tentative D call TRBD2 (6 bases). Between the trimmed V and J ends, which lost 1 base and 8 bases, there was a span of 18 bases. The CDR3 spans 16 residues. Germline lookup yields CDR1 SGHRS and CDR2 YFSETQ. In DNA, the CDR3 is TGCGCCAGCAGCTTGTTTCTCTGGGGAGGATCGGGGGAGCTGTTTTTT. It encodes CASSLFLWGGSGELFF.

This clonotype was detected ten times or more. The CDR3 nucleotides read TGCAGTGTGGCGAGCGGGAGGGGTGAGACCCAGTACTTC. This translates into CSVASGRGETQYF. This chain joins TRBV20-1 and TRBJ2-5, with 10 nucleotides matching TRBD2. The V and J ends lost 7 bases and 5 bases, in that order; junction bases with no gene match: 7. The CDR3 is 13 amino acids. Germline V gene lookup returns CDR1 DFQATT and CDR2 SNEGSKA (reference sequence).

CDR3 DNA: TGCGCCAGCAGCTTGGGGGGCTCTAGCGGCTACGAGCAGTACTTC. Protein sequence: CASSLGGSSGYEQYF. The chain joins TRBV5-1 to TRBJ2-7; 7 bases line up with TRBD2. The CDR3 runs 15 residues. CDR1 is SGHRS and CDR2 is YFSETQ in the germline V gene. Germline trimming cut 0 bases from V and 3 bases from J; bases unmatched to any gene: 6.

About this clonotype itself: At one of its ends the junction is not consistent with the germline gene, which may arise from a read error. This CDR3 is CSARPRDQIQLF. In DNA form, the CDR3 reads TGCAGTGCTAGGCCCCGGGACCAGATTCAGCTCTTC. V usage is TRBV20-1 and J usage is TRBJ2-1, with D perhaps being TRBD1 or TRBD2 (5 bases each). The V gene's germline CDR1 is DFQATT and CDR2 SNEGSKA (reference sequence). This CDR3 has 12 amino acids.

The rearrangement links TRBV5-6 to TRBJ1-2, with 12 bases that match TRBD1. This CDR3 is built from 15 residues. V shed 4 bases, J shed 5 bases, and the junction held 6 bases outside the gene matches. Germline CDR1 reads SGHDT; CDR2 reads YYEEEE. Here the CDR3 DNA reads TGTGCCAGCAGCCCCGGGACAGGGGGCATATATGGCTACACCTTC. It specifies CASSPGTGGIYGYTF.

The rearrangement uses TRBV12-3 or TRBV12-4 and TRBJ2-1; 10 bases are a match to TRBD2. CDR3 size: 14 residues. Germline trimming cut 6 bases from V and 7 bases from J; bases unmatched to any gene: 6. For the CDR3, the DNA is TGTGCCAGCAGGCCTAGCGGGGGTGGGAATGAGCAGTTCTTC. Its protein product is CASRPSGGGNEQFF.

This chain links TRBV5-1 with TRBJ2-1; 11 positions agree with TRBD2. Germline lookup yields CDR1 SGHRS and CDR2 YFSETQ. The CDR3 covers 15 residues. The V and J ends lost 6 bases and 9 bases, in that order; junction bases with no gene match: 11. For the CDR3, the DNA is TGCGCCAGCAAAGAGACTAGCGGGACTGTAGGTGAGCAGTTCTTC. It translates to CASKETSGTVGEQFF. Full variable domain (rest looked up from reference TRBV5-1 and TRBJ2-1): KAGVTQTPRYLIKTRGQQVTLSCSPISGHRSVSWYQQTPGQGLQFLFEYFSETQRNKGNFPGRFSGRQFSNSRSEMNVSTLELGDSALYLCASKETSGTVGEQFFGPGTRLTVL.

The J gene is TRBJ1-3, the V gene TRBV20-1, with TRBD1 matching 9 bases. CDR3 length: 15 amino acids. The J segment lost 1 base and the V segment lost 2 bases, leaving 3 bases of the junction unmatched. In germline, CDR1 is DFQATT, CDR2 SNEGSKA (reference sequence). CDR3 DNA: TGCAGTGCTAGAACTGGGACAGGGTCTGGAAACACCATATATTTT. Translation: CSARTGTGSGNTIYF.

CDR3 sequence: CASSSNSSGRRNEQFF. Written as DNA, the CDR3 is TGTGCCAGCAGCTCGAATTCTAGCGGGAGACGCAATGAGCAGTTCTTC. The genes are TRBV11-2 and TRBJ2-1; TRBD2 agrees at 10 bases. Trimming took 4 bases from V and 6 from J; bases not matched to a gene: 9. The germline CDR1 and CDR2 sequences are SGHAT and FQNNGV. The CDR3 totals 16 residues.

This clonotype was observed a few times. This chain joins TRBV6-1 and TRBJ2-5; D may be TRBD1 (6 bases). Germline V gene data show CDR1 as MNHNS and CDR2 as SASEGT. The CDR3 extends over 13 amino acids. Trimming left V 6 bases short and J 5 bases short, with 13 bases between. CDR3 amino acids: CASSAGQYETQYF. The DNA for the CDR3 is TGTGCCAGCAGCGCCGGACAGTATGAGACCCAGTACTTC.

This clonotype has a handful of counts. The chain joins TRBV19 to TRBJ2-3, with D possibly being TRBD1 or TRBD2 (5 bases each). The CDR3 consists of 13 residues. The germline gives CDR1 LNHDA, CDR2 SQIVND (reference sequence). Trimming pared 11 bases from V and 1 base from J, leaving 13 bases between. This chain's CDR3 is CAAGSRGTDTQYF. The CDR3 DNA is TGTGCCGCAGGGTCGCGGGGCACAGATACGCAGTATTTT.

The chain joins TRBV12-3 or TRBV12-4 to TRBJ2-4, with D tentatively TRBD1 or TRBD2 (5 bases each). The CDR3 spans 14 residues. V lost 5 bases, J lost 8 bases, and 16 bases lay in between. The CDR3 DNA sequence: TGTGCCAGCAGTCCATCAGGGAGAGGGGACATTCAGTACTTC. Residues: CASSPSGRGDIQYF.

This clonotype was observed a handful of times. This chain links TRBV20-1 with TRBJ2-7, with 7 bases identical to TRBD1. The CDR3 spans 13 residues. Losses at the gene ends were 1 base for V and 4 bases for J; bases not matched to a gene: 4. CDR1 and CDR2 (germline): DFQATT, SNEGSKA (reference sequence). The CDR3 region is CSARASRGYEQYF. The CDR3 nucleotides are TGCAGTGCTAGAGCTTCCAGGGGGTACGAGCAGTACTTC.

This clonotype was seen only a few times. J is TRBJ2-6 and V is TRBV5-5; D uncertain. This CDR3 region has 15 residues. Trimming stripped 4 bases from V and 0 bases from J, with 8 bases between. Germline V lookup: CDR1 SGHKS, CDR2 YYEKEE (reference sequence). The CDR3 loop reads CASSISFSGANVLTF. The CDR3 nucleotides are TGTGCCAGCAGCATCTCCTTCTCTGGGGCCAACGTCCTGACTTTC.

This clonotype was observed a handful of times. This chain joins TRBV2 and TRBJ2-7, with 9 bases matching TRBD1. The ends lost 7 bases at V and 0 bases at J; junction bases unmatched: 7. This CDR3 is built from 15 residues. Per germline, CDR1 SNHLY and CDR2 FYNNEI. CDR3 in amino acids: CASKMTGGSSYEQYF. The DNA for the CDR3 is TGTGCCAGCAAAATGACAGGGGGGAGCTCCTACGAGCAGTACTTC. The whole variable domain, remainder taken from reference TRBV2 and TRBJ2-7, is EPEVTQTPSHQVTQMGQEVILRCVPISNHLYFYWYRQILGQKVEFLVSFYNNEISEKSEIFDDQFSVERPDGSNFTLKIRSTKLEDSAMYFCASKMTGGSSYEQYFGPGTRLTVT.

This chain uses TRBV20-1 with TRBJ2-1; 9 nucleotides align to TRBD2. The trim removed 2 bases at V and 8 bases at J, leaving 7 bases unmatched. This CDR3 is built from 14 residues. CDR1 and CDR2 from the germline V gene are DFQATT and SNEGSKA (reference sequence). CDR3 region: CSARPAGGPHEQFF. CDR3 coding DNA: TGCAGTGCTAGACCGGCGGGAGGGCCCCATGAGCAGTTCTTC.

This clonotype appeared a few times. This chain links TRBV9 with TRBJ2-3; unclear D gene. In germline, CDR1 is SGDLS, CDR2 YYNGEE. The CDR3 extends over 14 amino acids. Trimming removed 2 bases from V and 2 bases from J, with 9 bases in between. The CDR3 loop is CASSVDTYTDTQYF. In nucleotides, the CDR3 is TGTGCCAGCAGCGTTGACACCTACACAGATACGCAGTATTTT.

A word on this clonotype: At one end the junction does not follow the germline gene, possibly because of a read error. The gene calls are TRBV24-1 and TRBJ2-1; D is possibly TRBD2 (6 bases). This CDR3 is built from 12 residues. Per the germline V gene, CDR1 is KGHDR and CDR2 is SFDVKD. The CDR3 spells CATRDSHNEQFF. The CDR3 bases are TGTGCCACCCGGGACTCCCACAATGAGCAGTTCTTC.

The chain has TRBV10-3 and TRBJ2-3; 7 positions agree with TRBD2. The CDR3 contains 14 residues. V lost 8 bases, J lost 1 base, and 6 bases stayed unmatched. Germline V gene lookup returns CDR1 ENHRY and CDR2 SYGVKD. The CDR3 DNA reads TGTGCCATCGGAGGACTAGTCCGCACAGATACGCAGTATTTT. Translating gives CAIGGLVRTDTQYF.

This clonotype was counted only a few times. The chain links TRBV6-1 to TRBJ2-1; tentative D call: TRBD2 (5 bases). The germline gives CDR1 MNHNS, CDR2 SASEGT. The CDR3 totals 15 residues. With 8 bases removed from V and 0 bases from J, the gap between germline ends came to 14 bases. CDR3: CASALSGLSYNEQFF. The CDR3 bases are TGTGCCAGCGCTCTAAGCGGCCTCTCCTACAATGAGCAGTTCTTC.

The chain uses TRBV2 and TRBJ2-3, with unresolved D. This CDR3 is 12 amino acids long. Trimming stripped 6 bases from V and 6 bases from J, with 10 bases between. CDR1 is SNHLY, CDR2 FYNNEI, per germline. This chain's CDR3 is CASRDGPDTQYF. CDR3 coding DNA: TGTGCCAGCAGAGACGGACCCGATACGCAGTATTTT.

In its sample, this clonotype was seen once. The V gene is TRBV6-1, the J gene TRBJ2-7; D possibly matches TRBD1 or TRBD2 (5 bases each). The CDR3 is 17 residues long. Looked up from germline, CDR1 is MNHNS and CDR2 is SASEGT. Trimming left V 2 bases short and J 6 bases short, with 23 bases between. Written as DNA, the CDR3 is TGTGCCAGCAGTGAATTCTTGACGGGACGGAGTATGGGCGAGCAGTACTTC. It encodes CASSEFLTGRSMGEQYF.

This clonotype was found a few times. This rearrangement joins TRBV20-1 to TRBJ2-5; 8 bases are shared with TRBD2. Germline lookup yields CDR1 DFQATT and CDR2 SNEGSKA (reference sequence). V trimming: 7 bases; J trimming: 2 bases; junction bases outside the gene matches: 6. The CDR3 consists of 13 residues. CDR3 sequence reads: CSVASGGQETQYF. The CDR3 DNA reads as TGCAGTGTGGCAAGCGGGGGACAAGAGACCCAGTACTTC.

This clonotype came up many times. This chain joins TRBV7-8 and TRBJ2-1, with D perhaps TRBD1 (5 bases). Germline CDR1 is SGHVS and CDR2 is FQNEAQ. Trimming removed 4 bases at V and 15 bases at J, with 22 bases between. The CDR3 extends over 14 amino acids. This CDR3 is CASSSELQTATVFF. The CDR3 DNA follows: TGTGCCAGCAGCTCGGAACTCCAGACAGCTACAGTGTTCTTC.

This clonotype has a handful of counts. The chain uses TRBV7-8 and TRBJ2-7; D is possibly TRBD2 (5 bases). V lost 6 bases and J lost 0, with 12 bases in between. There are 14 residues in the CDR3. Germline V gene lookup returns CDR1 SGHVS and CDR2 FQNEAQ. DNA of the CDR3: TGTGCCAGCAGTTTCGCTGGACTCTCCTACGAGCAGTACTTC. Encoded protein: CASSFAGLSYEQYF.